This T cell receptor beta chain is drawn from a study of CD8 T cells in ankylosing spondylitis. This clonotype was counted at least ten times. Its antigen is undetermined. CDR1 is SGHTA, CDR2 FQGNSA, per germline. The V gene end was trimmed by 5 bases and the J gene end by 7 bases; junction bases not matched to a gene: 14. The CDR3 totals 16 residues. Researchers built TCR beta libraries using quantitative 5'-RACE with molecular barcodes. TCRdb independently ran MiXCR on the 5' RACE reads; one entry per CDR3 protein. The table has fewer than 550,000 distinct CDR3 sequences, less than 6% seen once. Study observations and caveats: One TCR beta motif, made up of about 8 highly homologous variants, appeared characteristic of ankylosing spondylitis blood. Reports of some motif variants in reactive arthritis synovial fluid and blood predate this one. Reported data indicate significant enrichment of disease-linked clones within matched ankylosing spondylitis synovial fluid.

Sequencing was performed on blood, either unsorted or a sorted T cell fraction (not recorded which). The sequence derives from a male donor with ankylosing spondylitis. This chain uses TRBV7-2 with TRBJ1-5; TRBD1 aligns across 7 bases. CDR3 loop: CASSPSWGTAWQPQHF. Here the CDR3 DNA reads TGTGCCAGCAGCCCCAGTTGGGGGACAGCCTGGCAGCCCCAGCATTTT.